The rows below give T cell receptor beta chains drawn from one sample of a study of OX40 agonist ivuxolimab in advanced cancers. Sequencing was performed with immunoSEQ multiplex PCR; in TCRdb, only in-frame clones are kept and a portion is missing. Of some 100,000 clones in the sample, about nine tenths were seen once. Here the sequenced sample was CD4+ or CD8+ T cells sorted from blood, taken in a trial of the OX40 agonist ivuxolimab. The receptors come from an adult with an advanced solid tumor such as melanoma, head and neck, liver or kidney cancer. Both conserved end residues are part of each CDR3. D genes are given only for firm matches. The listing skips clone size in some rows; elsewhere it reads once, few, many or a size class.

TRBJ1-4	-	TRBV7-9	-	CASSLGGNEKLFF	TGTGCCAGCAGCTTAGGGGGTAATGAAAAACTGTTTTTT
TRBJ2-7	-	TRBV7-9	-	CASSLASGAEQYF	TGTGCCAGCAGCTTAGCTTCAGGGGCCGAGCAGTACTTC
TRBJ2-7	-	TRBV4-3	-	CASSQQTLGEQYF	TGCGCCAGCAGCCAACAGACCTTGGGTGAGCAGTACTTC
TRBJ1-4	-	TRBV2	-	CASIDNSLTTNEKLFF	TGTGCCAGCATTGATAACTCTCTCACAACTAATGAAAAACTGTTTTTT
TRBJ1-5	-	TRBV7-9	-	CASSVHSNQPQHF	TGTGCCAGCAGCGTTCATAGCAATCAGCCCCAGCATTTT
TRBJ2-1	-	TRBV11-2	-	CASSLGRYNEQFF	TGTGCCAGCAGCCTAGGCAGGTACAATGAGCAGTTCTTC
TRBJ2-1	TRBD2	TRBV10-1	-	CASSDSNYSGRKSYNEQFF	TGCGCCAGCAGTGACTCCAATTATAGCGGGAGGAAATCCTACAATGAGCAGTTCTTC
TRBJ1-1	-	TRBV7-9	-	CASSSGGLDTEAFF	TGTGCCAGCAGCTCCGGGGGGCTTGACACTGAAGCTTTCTTT
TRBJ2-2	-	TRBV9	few	CASSVVKEGTGELFF	TGTGCCAGCAGCGTAGTTAAGGAGGGCACCGGGGAGCTGTTTTTT
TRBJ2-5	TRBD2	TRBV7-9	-	CASTSRDYQETQYF	TGTGCCAGCACTTCCAGGGACTATCAAGAGACCCAGTACTTC
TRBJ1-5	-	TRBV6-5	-	CASSYSGQPQHF	TGTGCCAGCAGTTACTCTGGTCAGCCCCAGCATTTT
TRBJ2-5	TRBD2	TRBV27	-	CASSLFGGETQYF	TGTGCCAGCAGTTTATTCGGGGGGGAGACCCAGTACTTC
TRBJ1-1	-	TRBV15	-	CATSRDPKGGEAFF	TGTGCCACCAGCAGAGACCCAAAAGGAGGTGAAGCTTTCTTT
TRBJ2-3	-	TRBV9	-	CASSVGTSGTHTQYF	TGTGCCAGCAGCGTCGGGACCTCCGGGACGCATACGCAGTATTTT
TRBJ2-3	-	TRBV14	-	CASSQDFLAATDTQYF	TGTGCCAGCAGCCAAGACTTCCTAGCCGCCACAGATACGCAGTATTTT
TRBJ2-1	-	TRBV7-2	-	CASSLSGIGNEQFF	TGTGCCAGCAGCCTCTCGGGGATCGGCAATGAGCAGTTCTTC
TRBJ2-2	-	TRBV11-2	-	CASSIASAGELFF	TGTGCCAGCAGCATAGCGTCAGCCGGGGAGCTGTTTTTT
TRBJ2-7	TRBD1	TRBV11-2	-	CASSLGGTGAYEQYF	TGTGCCAGCAGCTTAGGGGGGACAGGGGCCTACGAGCAGTACTTC
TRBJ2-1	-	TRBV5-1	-	CASSLGRPLYNEQFF	TGCGCCAGCAGCCTCGGACGACCTCTCTACAATGAGCAGTTCTTC
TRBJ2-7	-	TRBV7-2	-	CASSLAGTNYEQYF	TGTGCCAGCAGCTTAGCCGGGACAAACTACGAGCAGTACTTC
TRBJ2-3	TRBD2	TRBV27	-	CASSSPSGRGVVGTDTQYF	TGTGCCAGCAGTTCCCCTAGCGGGAGAGGAGTGGTTGGAACAGATACGCAGTATTTT
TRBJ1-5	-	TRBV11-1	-	CASSFPGTDNQPQHF	TGTGCCAGCAGCTTCCCCGGGACGGATAATCAGCCCCAGCATTTT